These 21 T cell receptor beta chains were all obtained from the same sample, sequenced in a study of T cells after posttransplantation cyclophosphamide. Busulfan-fludarabine conditioning, marrow transplant, and cyclophosphamide on days +3 and +4 were administered. Assay used: immunoSEQ multiplex PCR; TCRdb lists only in-frame clones, some missing. This table holds roughly 6,800 clones, around 92% found once. The sample here was PBMCs, taken 1404 days after allogeneic stem cell transplant with posttransplant cyclophosphamide. These receptors were taken from a female patient between 50 and 60 years old who received an allogeneic stem cell transplant from a related donor, was CMV-positive, and had no GVHD. Some of the T cells might come from the graft donor.

The chain joins TRBV27 to TRBJ2-7; 8 bases line up with TRBD2. Germline CDR1 is MNHEY and CDR2 is SMNVEV (reference sequence). The CDR3 has 17 residues. J was trimmed by 0 bases and V by 0 bases; bases with no gene match: 7. CDR3 nucleotides: TGTGCCAGCAGTTTATCACCCCGCAGCGGGGGCTCCTACGAGCAGTACTTC. Translated, it gives CASSLSPRSGGSYEQYF.

The chain carries TRBV27 and TRBJ1-5, with 7 bases identical to TRBD1. Trimming at V came to 8 bases and at J to 3 bases, leaving 22 bases not matched to a gene. There are 19 residues in the CDR3. CDR1 and CDR2 (germline): MNHEY, SMNVEV (reference sequence). This CDR3 is CASPPDADRALAVNQPQHF. The CDR3 DNA is TGTGCCAGCCCCCCCGACGCAGACAGGGCGTTAGCTGTCAATCAGCCCCAGCATTTT.

CDR3 DNA sequence: TGTGCCAGCAGCTTGTTACAGCTAGAGACCCAGTACTTC. Its translation is CASSLLQLETQYF. The J gene is TRBJ2-5, the V gene TRBV5-8, with unresolved D. V was cut by 1 base and J by 4 bases, with 8 bases left in between. CDR1 is SGHTS and CDR2 is YDEGEE in the germline V gene. This CDR3 is 13 amino acids long.

This clone showed up just once. The chain employs TRBV2 and TRBJ2-1; 8 nucleotides agree with TRBD1. The J segment lost 2 bases and the V segment lost 1 base, leaving 1 base of the junction unmatched. The CDR3 runs 15 residues. Germline-derived CDR1 and CDR2 are SNHLY and FYNNEI. The DNA of the CDR3 is TGTGCCAGCAGTGAAGGGACAGGGACCTACAATGAGCAGTTCTTC. Its translation is CASSEGTGTYNEQFF.

In this sample, this clone turned up once. This chain connects TRBV7-9 to TRBJ2-2; 11 bases map to TRBD1. CDR3 size: 16 residues. The ends lost 10 bases at V and 3 bases at J; junction bases unmatched: 10. Germline CDR1 is SEHNR and CDR2 is FQNEAQ (reference sequence). CDR3 sequence reads: CAITGGQGADTGELFF. The CDR3 DNA follows: TGTGCCATCACAGGCGGACAGGGGGCAGACACCGGGGAGCTGTTTTTT.

The V and J genes are TRBV18 and TRBJ1-5, with TRBD1 as a possible D gene (6 bases). Per germline, CDR1 KGHSH and CDR2 LQKENI. CDR3 length: 14 residues. Trimming pared 3 bases from V and 4 bases from J, leaving 10 bases between. The chain's CDR3 is CASSPGQNNQPQHF. In nucleotides, the CDR3 is TGTGCCAGCTCACCTGGACAGAATAATCAGCCCCAGCATTTT.

A single count supports this clone. Compared with germline, one end of the junction differs, possibly owing to a read error. V usage is TRBV19 and J usage is TRBJ2-1, with TRBD2 identical over 10 bases. CDR3 length: 19 residues. In germline, CDR1 is LNHDA, CDR2 SQIVND (reference sequence). The CDR3 here is CASSIAYRGASGSHNEQFF. CDR3 coding DNA: TGTGCCAGTAGCATAGCGTATAGAGGTGCTAGCGGGAGCCACAATGAGCAGTTCTTC. Complete variable domain (other parts from reference TRBV19 and TRBJ2-1): DGGITQSPKYLFRKEGQNVTLSCEQNLNHDAMYWYRQDPGQGLRLIYYSQIVNDFQKGDIAEGYSVSREKKESFPLTVTSAQKNPTAFYLCASSIAYRGASGSHNEQFFGPGTRLTVL.

The rearrangement links TRBV6-8 to TRBJ2-1, with D maybe TRBD1 (6 bases). The ends were cut back, 6 bases at V and 0 bases at J, with 18 bases in the middle. This CDR3 has 17 amino acids. CDR1 MNHGY and CDR2 SAAAGT come from the germline V gene. This CDR3 reads CASRRSGEILSYNEQFF. CDR3 bases: TGTGCCAGCAGGAGATCAGGGGAAATCCTCTCCTACAATGAGCAGTTCTTC.

The V and J genes are TRBV19 and TRBJ1-5, with D possibly TRBD1 on 6 matching bases. The ends were cut back, 3 bases at V and 5 bases at J, with 14 bases in the middle. The germline gives CDR1 LNHDA, CDR2 SQIVND (reference sequence). The CDR3 extends over 15 amino acids. The CDR3 coding sequence is TGTGCCAGTAGTATGACGGCACAGGGTGATCAGCCCCAGCATTTT. It codes for CASSMTAQGDQPQHF.

The V call is TRBV30, the J call TRBJ1-4; 7 bases line up with TRBD1. The CDR3 spans 12 residues. Germline loops: CDR1 GTSNPN, CDR2 SVGIG (reference sequence). CDR3 DNA sequence: TGTGCTTTGACAGGGTTTAATGAAAAACTGTTTTTT. Translating it yields CALTGFNEKLFF. The variable domain in full, with the rest retrieved from reference TRBV30 and TRBJ1-4, is SQTIHQWPATLVQPVGSPLSLECTVEGTSNPNLYWYRQAAGRGLQLLFYSVGIGQISSEVPQNLSASRPQDRQFILSSKKLLLSDSGFYLCALTGFNEKLFFGSGTQLSVL.

This clone was observed once. V usage is TRBV9 and J usage is TRBJ2-3, with a possible D match to TRBD2 (6 bases). From germline, CDR1 is SGDLS and CDR2 YYNGEE. This CDR3 spans 14 amino acids. Trimming shortened V by 7 bases and J by 4 bases, and 16 bases separated the two germline ends. CDR3 in amino acids: CASAPGGTADTQYF. The DNA of the CDR3 is TGTGCCAGCGCTCCGGGCGGGACGGCAGATACGCAGTATTTT.

The CDR3 region is CASSFPRREGLSYNEQFF. In nucleotides, the CDR3 is TGTGCCAGCAGCTTCCCCCGGCGGGAGGGCCTCTCCTACAATGAGCAGTTCTTC. The gene calls are TRBV28 and TRBJ2-1, with 9 bases aligning to TRBD2. Germline CDR1 reads MDHEN; CDR2 reads SYDVKM. J gave up 0 bases and V 6 bases, and 12 bases lay outside the gene matches. The CDR3 extends over 18 amino acids.

The gene calls are TRBV4-1 and TRBJ2-3; D not certain. Looked up from germline, CDR1 is MGHRA and CDR2 is YSYEKL. The CDR3 is 16 amino acids. V lost 4 bases and J 2 bases, leaving 16 bases between the germline ends. CDR3 nucleotides: TGCGCCAGCAGCCCCAGCCTAGGTGAAGACACAGATACGCAGTATTTT. Residues: CASSPSLGEDTDTQYF.

J is TRBJ2-7 and V is TRBV29-1; no clear D gene. Per germline, CDR1 SQVTM and CDR2 ANQGSEA. CDR3 length equals 14 residues. V lost 6 bases and J 3 bases, leaving 18 bases between the germline ends. The CDR3 DNA is TGCAGCGTCCGATTCAACAGTGTTAACTACGAGCAGTACTTC. Amino acids: CSVRFNSVNYEQYF.

V is TRBV7-8 and J is TRBJ1-4; 10 bases line up with TRBD1. The CDR3 has 16 amino acids. J gave up 7 bases and V 5 bases, and 10 bases lay outside the gene matches. Germline values: CDR1 SGHVS, CDR2 FQNEAQ. CDR3 residues: CASSGKRTGGTEKLFF. The CDR3 DNA is TGTGCCAGCAGCGGGAAGCGGACAGGGGGTACTGAAAAACTGTTTTTT.

CDR3 protein: CASSDREYGYTF. CDR3 nucleotide sequence: TGTGCCAGCAGCGACAGGGAATATGGCTACACCTTC. This chain joins TRBV7-8 and TRBJ1-2; 7 bases fit TRBD1. The V segment lost 5 bases and the J segment 5 bases; nucleotides outside the gene matches: 2. The germline CDR1 and CDR2 sequences are SGHVS and FQNEAQ. The CDR3 consists of 12 residues.

The rearrangement uses TRBV28 and TRBJ2-2; possible D gene TRBD2, 6 bases. The germline CDR1 and CDR2 sequences are MDHEN and SYDVKM. This CDR3 has 16 amino acids. V was trimmed by 8 bases and J by 2 bases, leaving 18 bases between them. CDR3 protein: CASGPGGSDNTGELFF. Here the CDR3 DNA reads TGTGCCAGCGGGCCTGGGGGGAGCGACAACACCGGGGAGCTGTTTTTT.

This chain links TRBV6-1 with TRBJ2-7; 9 nucleotides match TRBD1. The CDR3 has 15 residues. The germline V gene has CDR1 MNHNS and CDR2 SASEGT. The junction had 11 bases not matched to a gene; V was cut back by 5 bases and J by 6 bases. The CDR3: CASSKPGQGKFEQYF. The CDR3 coding sequence is TGTGCCAGCAGTAAGCCGGGACAGGGAAAGTTCGAGCAGTACTTC.

This chain links TRBV7-3 with TRBJ2-5; D not certain. Germline V gene data show CDR1 as SGHTA and CDR2 as FQGTGA. V was cut by 5 bases and J by 4 bases, with 11 bases left in between. The length of the CDR3 is 13 residues. The CDR3, as DNA: TGTGCCAGCAGCGCCGGGTCCGGAGAGACCCAGTACTTC. This gives the protein CASSAGSGETQYF.

The genes are TRBV7-3 and TRBJ2-1; perhaps TRBD2 as D (6 bases). The CDR3 spans 15 residues. Trimming left V 5 bases short and J 4 bases short, with 15 bases between. Germline V gene lookup returns CDR1 SGHTA and CDR2 FQGTGA. DNA of the CDR3: TGTGCCAGCAGCCTCGCCCGGGGGACGTACAATGAGCAGTTCTTC. Translating it yields CASSLARGTYNEQFF.

This clone was seen only once. J is TRBJ2-3 and V is TRBV2; 9 bases agree with TRBD2. Trimming took 4 bases from V and 1 from J; bases not matched to a gene: 0. There are 14 residues in the CDR3. Germline V gene lookup returns CDR1 SNHLY and CDR2 FYNNEI. The CDR3 loop is CASSGTSGTDTQYF. The CDR3 DNA sequence: TGTGCCAGCAGTGGGACTAGCGGCACAGATACGCAGTATTTT.